Sequencing of this T cell receptor (beta chain) was carried out in a study of blood T cell repertoires in COVID-19. This CDR3 spans 15 amino acids. Losses at the gene ends were 4 bases for V and 3 bases for J; bases not matched to a gene: 1. Germline CDR1 is KGHDR and CDR2 is SFDVKD. Clones were read by immunoSEQ multiplex PCR, and TCRdb kept only the in-frame ones, dropping some. The table lists over 250,000 clones, roughly 85% of them singletons. J is TRBJ2-3 and V is TRBV24-1, with 12 bases fitting TRBD2. Sequences were obtained from peripheral blood. This clonotype was obtained from a man aged 50 or older with active or convalescent COVID-19. CDR3 sequence (DNA): TGTGCCACCAGTGAGACTAGCGGGAGTACAGATACGCAGTATTTT. As protein: CATSETSGSTDTQYF.